The 29 T cell receptor beta chains below come from one sample, sequenced in a study of shared clonotypes between healthy human individuals. The method was immunoSEQ multiplex PCR; TCRdb's version includes in-frame clones alone and lacks a portion of them. The top ten hold approximately 0.95% of the sample, which has about 1.1 million clones, 60% to 85% seen once. Material: memory CD4+ T cells from PBMCs. Subset in this sample: CD45RA-negative fraction. These receptors were collected from a man younger than 30 in good health. Some clones in this sample may be carry-over from other donors' samples.

CDR3 sequence reads: CASRTDRANTEAFF. The CDR3 DNA is TGTGCCAGCAGGACGGACAGGGCGAACACTGAAGCTTTCTTT. This chain joins TRBV2 and TRBJ1-1; 8 positions agree with TRBD1. There are 14 residues in the CDR3. V was clipped by 6 bases and J by 1 base; unmatched bases: 4. Germline V gene sequence: CDR1 SNHLY, CDR2 FYNNEI.

A few counts support this clone. The V call is TRBV27, the J call TRBJ2-7, with TRBD2 matching 8 bases. The CDR3 is made up of 14 amino acids. With 2 bases clipped from V and 2 bases from J, the junction kept 2 bases outside the gene matches. Germline V gene data show CDR1 as MNHEY and CDR2 as SMNVEV (reference sequence). The CDR3 here is CASSLREGPYEQYF. The CDR3 DNA sequence: TGTGCCAGCAGTTTACGGGAGGGTCCCTACGAGCAGTACTTC.

This clone was detected only once. The CDR3 is CASSIYPGRRKSMESSYEQYF. In DNA form, the CDR3 reads TGTGCCAGCAGTATATACCCTGGTAGGCGGAAGTCGATGGAAAGCTCCTACGAGCAGTACTTC. The chain carries TRBV28 and TRBJ2-7, with unresolved D. This CDR3 region has 21 residues. Germline CDR1 MDHEN, CDR2 SYDVKM. V was clipped by 5 bases and J by 0 bases, with 32 bases between them.

The genes are TRBV6-1 and TRBJ2-6; D is unresolved. The length of the CDR3 is 15 residues. CDR1 is MNHNS, CDR2 SASEGT, per germline. Trimming cost V 8 bases and J 0 bases, with 11 bases left between them. The DNA for the CDR3 is TGTGCCAGCGGTACAGCGAGCTCTGGGGCCAACGTCCTGACTTTC. It specifies CASGTASSGANVLTF.

In this sample, this clone turned up once. The chain carries TRBV5-6 and TRBJ1-5; the match to TRBD1 covers 8 bases. The CDR3 contains 18 residues. V was clipped by 2 bases and J by 1 base; unmatched bases: 11. Germline values: CDR1 SGHDT, CDR2 YYEEEE. The CDR3 nucleotides are TGTGCCAGCAGCTTCCGGTCTACAGGGGGTTTGAGCAATCAGCCCCAGCATTTT. Protein product: CASSFRSTGGLSNQPQHF.

The rearrangement joins TRBV7-9 to TRBJ2-1; 9 bases are shared with TRBD2. J gave up 5 bases and V 1 base, and 3 bases lay outside the gene matches. The CDR3 is 15 amino acids. From germline, CDR1 is SEHNR and CDR2 FQNEAQ (reference sequence). In DNA form, the CDR3 reads TGTGCCAGCAGCTTAGGAATAGCGGGGGACAATGAGCAGTTCTTC. It translates to CASSLGIAGDNEQFF. The full variable domain, with the rest looked up from reference TRBV7-9 and TRBJ2-1, is DTGVSQNPRHKITKRGQNVTFRCDPISEHNRLYWYRQTLGQGPEFLTYFQNEAQLEKSRLLSDRFSAERPKGSFSTLEIQRTEQGDSAMYLCASSLGIAGDNEQFFGPGTRLTVL.

The genes are TRBV6-1 and TRBJ1-1; possible D gene TRBD1, 6 bases. Germline CDR1 reads MNHNS; CDR2 reads SASEGT. The ends were cut back, 6 bases at V and 9 bases at J, with 14 bases in the middle. The CDR3 loop spans 12 amino acids. The CDR3 sequence is CASRHREGKAFF. The CDR3 DNA reads TGTGCCAGCAGACACAGGGAAGGAAAAGCTTTCTTT.

The J gene is TRBJ1-1, the V gene TRBV4-3; 9 bases are shared with TRBD1. The germline V gene has CDR1 LGHNA and CDR2 YSLEER. V lost 4 bases to trimming and J lost 8 bases; unmatched junction nucleotides: 20. There are 18 residues in the CDR3. As DNA, the CDR3 is TGCGCCAGCAGCCGAGTTCTCGCCGGGACAGGGATCAGCCAAGAAGCTTTCTTT. Its translation is CASSRVLAGTGISQEAFF.

This clone was observed once. The chain links TRBV9 to TRBJ2-3; TRBD1 agrees at 7 bases. V shed 0 bases and J 4 bases; nucleotides not matched to a gene: 8. Germline V lookup: CDR1 SGDLS, CDR2 YYNGEE. CDR3 length: 16 amino acids. The CDR3 spells CASSVALGGQADTQYF. In nucleotides, the CDR3 is TGTGCCAGCAGCGTAGCCTTAGGGGGCCAGGCAGATACGCAGTATTTT.

This clone was picked up many times. Other DNA sequences in this sample translate to the same CDR3. The chain carries TRBV5-1 and TRBJ1-5; no reliable D call. Germline CDR1 reads SGHRS; CDR2 reads YFSETQ. The CDR3 extends over 14 amino acids. V lost 1 base, J lost 5 bases, and 10 bases lay in between. CDR3 sequence: CASSLTGKDQPQHF. CDR3 nucleotide sequence: TGCGCCAGCAGCTTGACTGGGAAAGATCAGCCCCAGCATTTT.

V gene TRBV4-3 combines with J gene TRBJ2-1; TRBD2 aligns across 10 bases. Germline loops: CDR1 LGHNA, CDR2 YSLEER. V was clipped by 3 bases and J by 2 bases; unmatched bases: 4. The CDR3 has 16 amino acids. CDR3 sequence: CASSHLAGDAYNEQFF. The CDR3, as DNA: TGCGCCAGCAGCCACCTAGCGGGGGACGCCTACAATGAGCAGTTCTTC.

The chain is built from TRBV18 and TRBJ2-5; possibly TRBD1 or TRBD2 for D (5 bases each). The DNA matches TRBJ2-7 better at its end, which makes the J call doubtful. The CDR3 covers 18 residues. Germline CDR1 KGHSH, CDR2 LQKENI. CDR3 in DNA: TGTGCCAGCTCACCAAAGACCGGGATTGCACTAGGGGACTACGAGCAGTACTTC. This codes for CASSPKTGIALGDYEQYF.

The rearrangement links TRBV6-6 to TRBJ2-5, with 8 bases aligning to TRBD2. CDR1 and CDR2 (germline): MNHNY, SVGAGI (reference sequence). Germline trimming cut 6 bases from V and 2 bases from J; bases unmatched to any gene: 11. This CDR3 region has 16 residues. CDR3 in amino acids: CASRSAVAGSQETQYF. DNA for the CDR3: TGTGCCAGCAGATCTGCGGTAGCGGGGTCTCAAGAGACCCAGTACTTC.

Notes on this clone: The sample holds other DNA sequences that translate to the same CDR3. The chain joins TRBV7-3 to TRBJ2-1; TRBD1 is a possible D gene (5 bases). The germline CDR1 and CDR2 sequences are SGHTA and FQGTGA. CDR3 length: 13 amino acids. Trimming left V 4 bases short and J 6 bases short, with 10 bases between. DNA for the CDR3: TGTGCCAGCAGCTCCAGTAGGGGCAATGAGCAGTTCTTC. This codes for CASSSSRGNEQFF. The full variable domain, in which reference TRBV7-3 and TRBJ2-1 provide the parts outside the CDR3, is GAGVSQTPSNKVTEKGKYVELRCDPISGHTALYWYRQSLGQGPEFLIYFQGTGAADDSGLPNDRFFAVRPEGSVSTLKIQRTERGDSAVYLCASSSSRGNEQFFGPGTRLTVL.

As regards this clone: This sample includes further DNA sequences coding for the same CDR3. The chain joins TRBV18 to TRBJ2-7, with D unresolved. The CDR3 sequence is 13 residues long. Germline CDR1 is KGHSH and CDR2 is LQKENI. V dropped 0 bases and J dropped 1 base, with 4 bases sitting between them. DNA for the CDR3: TGTGCCAGCTCACCACCAGCATCCTACGAGCAGTACTTC. It encodes CASSPPASYEQYF.

This clone has a single count. The sample holds other DNA sequences that translate to the same CDR3. CDR3 in amino acids: CASSLGLAGADTQYF. DNA of the CDR3: TGTGCCAGCAGCTTGGGACTAGCGGGAGCAGATACGCAGTATTTT. The chain employs TRBV7-9 and TRBJ2-3; 14 bases fit TRBD2. Germline loops: CDR1 SEHNR, CDR2 FQNEAQ (reference sequence). The ends lost 3 bases at V and 4 bases at J; junction bases unmatched: 0. The CDR3 has 15 residues.

In this sample, this clone turned up many times. The chain uses TRBV5-3 and TRBJ2-2; 8 nucleotides agree with TRBD1. TRBV5-3 counts as an open reading frame of uncertain function. This CDR3 has 14 amino acids. Trimming took 3 bases from V and 7 from J; bases not matched to a gene: 5. DNA for the CDR3: TGTGCCAGAAGCTGGGGACAGGACGGCGGGGAGCTGTTTTTT. It yields the protein CARSWGQDGGELFF.

This chain links TRBV29-1 with TRBJ2-7, with TRBD1 identical over 7 bases. V lost 4 bases, J lost 0 bases, and 6 bases stayed unmatched. CDR3 length: 14 amino acids. CDR1 is SQVTM, CDR2 ANQGSEA, per germline. CDR3 in DNA: TGCAGCGTTGCCCCACAGGGGCCCTCCTACGAGCAGTACTTC. As protein: CSVAPQGPSYEQYF.

The chain couples TRBV30 to TRBJ2-4; D not certain. Trimming left V 5 bases short and J 8 bases short, with 13 bases between. The germline CDR1 and CDR2 sequences are GTSNPN and SVGIG (reference sequence). The CDR3 runs 12 residues. The CDR3 region is CAWSAGEDIQYF. The CDR3 DNA follows: TGTGCCTGGTCGGCCGGAGAGGACATTCAGTACTTC.

The genes are TRBV9 and TRBJ2-3, with D possibly TRBD2 on 5 matching bases. The germline CDR1 and CDR2 sequences are SGDLS and YYNGEE. The ends were cut back, 2 bases at V and 2 bases at J, with 18 bases in the middle. The CDR3 runs to 17 residues. CDR3 DNA: TGTGCCAGCAGCGTCGGGGTTTCGCGGGCGTCCACAGATACGCAGTATTTT. This translates into CASSVGVSRASTDTQYF.

This clone appeared a few times. The rearrangement joins TRBV27 to TRBJ1-5; D is uncertain. Germline V lookup: CDR1 MNHEY, CDR2 SMNVEV (reference sequence). The CDR3 extends over 14 amino acids. Trimming stripped 3 bases from V and 0 bases from J, with 6 bases between. The CDR3 spells CASSFTNSNQPQHF. The CDR3 DNA reads as TGTGCCAGCAGTTTTACAAATAGCAATCAGCCCCAGCATTTT.

J is TRBJ1-4 and V is TRBV6-1; no clear D. V was pared by 4 bases and J by 6 bases, with 12 bases between. The CDR3 is made up of 14 amino acids. Germline CDR1 is MNHNS and CDR2 is SASEGT. CDR3 loop: CASSVPRYYEKLFF. CDR3 nucleotides: TGTGCCAGCAGTGTGCCCAGGTACTATGAAAAACTGTTTTTT.

The chain carries TRBV28 and TRBJ1-2; D gene unclear. Per the germline V gene, CDR1 is MDHEN and CDR2 is SYDVKM. The length of the CDR3 is 14 residues. The V end was cut by 5 bases, the J end by 0 bases, with 10 bases between. DNA of the CDR3: TGTGCCAGCAGTAGTCCCGAGACTAACTATGGCTACACCTTC. Translating it yields CASSSPETNYGYTF.

Details on this clone: Other DNA sequences in the sample encode the same CDR3. The chain links TRBV4-2 to TRBJ2-7; D gene ambiguous. The CDR3 has 14 amino acids. CDR1 is LGHNA and CDR2 is YNFKEQ in the germline V gene. With 0 bases removed from V and 0 bases from J, the gap between germline ends came to 6 bases. The DNA of the CDR3 is TGTGCCAGCAGCCAAGATAGGACCTCCTACGAGCAGTACTTC. Translation gives CASSQDRTSYEQYF.

The chain has TRBV6-6 and TRBJ1-3; D is unclear. V was cut by 5 bases and J by 0 bases, with 11 bases left in between. CDR3 length equals 15 residues. In germline, CDR1 is MNHNY, CDR2 SVGAGI (reference sequence). Here the CDR3 reads CASSPTGSSGNTIYF. The CDR3 bases are TGTGCCAGCAGTCCGACTGGAAGCTCTGGAAACACCATATATTTT.

The chain combines TRBV19 with TRBJ1-2; D possibly corresponds to TRBD1 (6 bases). Germline CDR1 is LNHDA and CDR2 is SQIVND (reference sequence). This CDR3 contains 13 residues. The V gene lost 6 bases and the J gene lost 5 bases, with 13 bases spanning the gap. CDR3 amino acids: CASSRGHAYGYTF. CDR3 coding DNA: TGTGCCAGTAGCCGGGGACATGCTTATGGCTACACCTTC.

This chain uses TRBV5-1 with TRBJ2-3, with D perhaps matching TRBD2 (6 bases). Trimming stripped 0 bases from V and 0 bases from J, with 11 bases between. The CDR3 extends over 16 amino acids. Looked up from germline, CDR1 is SGHRS and CDR2 is YFSETQ. This chain's CDR3 is CASSLANAGSTDTQYF. CDR3 nucleotides: TGCGCCAGCAGCTTGGCCAATGCGGGAAGCACAGATACGCAGTATTTT.

The chain employs TRBV7-2 and TRBJ2-3, with 7 positions matching TRBD1. The V gene end was trimmed by 0 bases and the J gene end by 2 bases; junction bases not matched to a gene: 5. CDR3 length equals 16 residues. Germline lookup yields CDR1 SGHTA and CDR2 FQGNSA. The CDR3 loop is CASSLAFGQVTDTQYF. Here the CDR3 DNA reads TGTGCCAGCAGCTTAGCGTTCGGACAGGTCACAGATACGCAGTATTTT.

This clone was detected once. The rearrangement uses TRBV5-1 and TRBJ2-1; 10 bases map to TRBD2. Germline V gene sequence: CDR1 SGHRS, CDR2 YFSETQ. With 1 base clipped from V and 5 bases from J, the junction kept 12 bases outside the gene matches. The CDR3 runs 18 residues. The CDR3 region has the DNA TGCGCCAGCAGCTTGCCCCTTAAGACTAGCGGGCTCGACAATGAGCAGTTCTTC. This gives the protein CASSLPLKTSGLDNEQFF.